This T cell receptor beta chain is from a study of T cell responses to AZD1222 COVID-19 vaccine. Study-level points and caveats: Rises in breadth and depth of Spike-specific TCRs came after two AZD1222 doses. Regions 160-218 and 743-854 held dominance among vaccine-associated CD4 TCRs, which spanned spike.

Clones were sequenced by immunoSEQ multiplex PCR, and TCRdb holds only the in-frame ones, with some missing. The sample yields about 130,000 clones, approximately 85% seen once. Details on this clone: Its specificity is not known.

Trimming removed 2 bases at V and 5 bases at J, with 10 bases between. The CDR3 is 15 amino acids. Germline V gene data show CDR1 as PRHDT and CDR2 as FYEKMQ (reference sequence). The material was peripheral blood, obtained on day 0 of AZD1222 vaccination. The chain has TRBV13 and TRBJ1-6; D unresolved. The TCR sequence derives from an adult in good health. CDR3 sequence (DNA): TGTGCCAGCAGCTTAAGAGGGTCTAATAATTCACCCCTCCACTTT. Translating it yields CASSLRGSNNSPLHF.